Listed below are T cell receptor beta chains from one sample, sequenced in a study of T cell responses to AZD1222 COVID-19 vaccine. Here immunoSEQ multiplex PCR was the method, and the copy in TCRdb shows in-frame clones only, minus some. The sample lists roughly 60,000 clones; 60% to 85% were seen once. Material: peripheral blood, obtained 28 days after the second AZD1222 dose. These receptors came from an adult who received the AZD1222 COVID-19 vaccine. CDR3s include the opening cysteine and the closing phenylalanine or tryptophan. The order of the fields is clone size, D gene, J gene, V gene, CDR3 DNA, CDR3 protein. A D gene is named only where the DNA matches it firmly. Size is stated for part of the rows, as once, few or many counts, or as a class when the clone is expanded.

- | - | TRBJ2-3 | TRBV19 | TGTGCCAGTAGGGTTGCAGATACGCAGTATTTT | CASRVADTQYF
- | - | TRBJ2-2 | TRBV3-1/TRBV3-2 | TGTGCCAGCAGTCCTATGTGGGACACCGGGGAGCTGTTTTTT | CASSPMWDTGELFF
- | - | TRBJ1-3 | TRBV11-2 | TGTGCCAGCAGCCCCGGAGCCCGACCTTCCGGAAACACCATATATTTT | CASSPGARPSGNTIYF
- | TRBD2 | TRBJ2-7 | TRBV5-1 | TGCGCCAGCAGCTTATCGGGACTAGCTTCACTGTACTTC | CASSLSGLASLYF
- | - | TRBJ1-5 | TRBV28 | TGTGCCAGCACCCCCCAAGGGGGATTTCAGCCCCAGCATTTT | CASTPQGGFQPQHF
- | - | TRBJ1-3 | TRBV5-6 | TGTGCCAGCAGCTATCGACAGCTCCCTGGAAACACCATATATTTT | CASSYRQLPGNTIYF
- | - | TRBJ1-2 | TRBV19 | TGTGCCAGTAAGGAGGGGAGGACAGACTATGGCTACACCTTC | CASKEGRTDYGYTF
- | - | TRBJ2-7 | TRBV11-3 | TGTGCCAGCAGTTCCAGAGAAGACAGCAGCTACGAGCAGTACTTC | CASSSREDSSYEQYF
- | - | TRBJ1-1 | TRBV28 | TGTGCCAGCAGCACCCACGGGGTTAACACTGAAGCTTTCTTT | CASSTHGVNTEAFF
- | - | TRBJ2-3 | TRBV18 | TGTGCCAGCTCCCCTCAGGACTCGAGCACAGATACGCAGTATTTT | CASSPQDSSTDTQYF
- | - | TRBJ1-5 | TRBV6-5 | TGTGCCAGCAGCGATACACGCAATCAGCCCCAGCATTTT | CASSDTRNQPQHF
- | - | TRBJ2-7 | TRBV19 | TGTGCCAGTAGTTCCCCCCCGGAAACCTACGAGCAGTACTTC | CASSSPPETYEQYF
- | TRBD2 | TRBJ2-3 | TRBV24-1 | TGTGCCACCAGTGACTCCGGGACTAGCGGGCCTAGCACAGATACGCAGTATTTT | CATSDSGTSGPSTDTQYF
- | TRBD1 | TRBJ1-2 | TRBV19 | TGTGCCAGTAGTCTCCGACAGGGCTATGGCTACACCTTC | CASSLRQGYGYTF
- | - | TRBJ2-4 | TRBV3-1/TRBV3-2 | TGTGCCAGTCCCGAGGGAAGCAAAAACATTCAGTACTTC | CASPEGSKNIQYF
- | - | TRBJ2-7 | TRBV11-3 | TGTGCCAGCAGGCTGGATCTCACCTCCTACGAGCAGTACTTC | CASRLDLTSYEQYF
- | - | TRBJ1-4 | TRBV6-6 | TGTGCCAGCAGTTACGGGGGAGGCGAAAAACTGTTTTTT | CASSYGGGEKLFF
- | TRBD1 | TRBJ2-2 | TRBV9 | TGTGCCAGCAGCGCCACAGGGGGCGCAGGGTGGGTCACCGGGGAGCTGTTTTTT | CASSATGGAGWVTGELFF
- | - | TRBJ1-6 | TRBV19 | TGTGCCAGTAGTACCAGGACGTATTATAATTCACCCCTCCACTTT | CASSTRTYYNSPLHF
- | TRBD1 | TRBJ1-1 | TRBV28 | TGTGCCAGCAGTTTATGGTCAGGGGGCCGGGGTGCTGAAGCTTTCTTT | CASSLWSGGRGAEAFF
- | - | TRBJ1-1 | TRBV29-1 | TGCAGCGGTTCGACAGGCCCGAACACTGAAGCTTTCTTT | CSGSTGPNTEAFF
- | - | TRBJ2-2 | TRBV19 | TGTGCCAGTAGTAGGCCAGCCTCGAACACCGGGGAGCTGTTTTTT | CASSRPASNTGELFF
- | TRBD1 | TRBJ1-2 | TRBV29-1 | TGCAGCGTCTCGACAGGGGTTCTCGGAAACTATGGCTACACCTTC | CSVSTGVLGNYGYTF
- | - | TRBJ2-1 | TRBV28 | TGTGCCAGCAGTTTCAGTGAGCAGTTCTTC | CASSFSEQFF
- | - | TRBJ1-6 | TRBV7-9 | TGTGCCAGCAGCTCAAAGGGGAATTCACCCCTCCACTTT | CASSSKGNSPLHF
- | - | TRBJ2-5 | TRBV24-1 | TGTGCCACCAGTGCGGTGAATGTGGAGACCCAGTACTTC | CATSAVNVETQYF
- | - | TRBJ2-7 | TRBV18 | TGTGCCAGCTCACCCCCGGGGCTAGGCTATAACGAGCAGTACTTC | CASSPPGLGYNEQYF
- | - | TRBJ2-2 | TRBV4-2 | TGTGCCAGCAGCCAACCCGGTGGGGGGTCTTGGCCGTTTTTT | CASSQPGGGSWPFF
few | - | TRBJ2-2 | TRBV5-5 | TGTGCCAGCAGCCCCTGGACTGGGCAGGGCGGGGAGCTGTTTTTT | CASSPWTGQGGELFF
- | - | TRBJ1-2 | TRBV5-1 | TGCGCCAGCAGCTTGGGAGCGGATGGCTACACCTTC | CASSLGADGYTF
few | - | TRBJ1-4 | TRBV27 | TGTGCCAGCAGTTTAGGGTGGCCTGGCGGGGGTGAAAAACTGTTTTTT | CASSLGWPGGGEKLFF
once | - | TRBJ1-2 | TRBV12-3/TRBV12-4 | TGTGCCAGCAGTTTCTCCCCGTATGGCTACACCTTC | CASSFSPYGYTF
- | - | TRBJ2-2 | TRBV25-1 | TGTGCCAGCAGTGATGGCTTTACGTTGGACACCGGGGAGCTGTTTTTT | CASSDGFTLDTGELFF
- | - | TRBJ1-2 | TRBV6-5 | TGTGCCAGCCAGGGCAACTATGGCTACACCTTC | CASQGNYGYTF
- | - | TRBJ1-4 | TRBV25-1 | TGTGCCAGCAGCCCCCTGAGCTCAACTAATGAAAAACTGTTTTTT | CASSPLSSTNEKLFF
- | - | TRBJ1-4 | TRBV6-5 | TGTGCCAGCACCGAGGGGGATGCAACTAATGAAAAACTGTTTTTT | CASTEGDATNEKLFF
medium-sized | - | TRBJ1-5 | TRBV2 | TGTGCCAGCAGTCCACCACAGGATCAGCCCCAGCATTTT | CASSPPQDQPQHF
- | - | TRBJ1-6 | TRBV4-3 | TGCGCCAGCAGCCAAGTGCAGCTAAGGGAGTCGCCCCTCCACTTT | CASSQVQLRESPLHF